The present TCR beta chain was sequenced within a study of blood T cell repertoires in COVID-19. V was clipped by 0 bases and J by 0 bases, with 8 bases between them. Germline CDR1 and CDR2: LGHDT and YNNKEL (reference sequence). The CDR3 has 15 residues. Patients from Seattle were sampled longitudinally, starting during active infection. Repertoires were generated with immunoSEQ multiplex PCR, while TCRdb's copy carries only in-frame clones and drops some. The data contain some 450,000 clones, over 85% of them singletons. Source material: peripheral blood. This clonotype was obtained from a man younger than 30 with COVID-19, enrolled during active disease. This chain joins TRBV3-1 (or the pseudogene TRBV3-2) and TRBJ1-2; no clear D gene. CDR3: CASSQEWRANYGYTF. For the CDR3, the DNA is TGTGCCAGCAGCCAAGAATGGAGAGCTAACTATGGCTACACCTTC.